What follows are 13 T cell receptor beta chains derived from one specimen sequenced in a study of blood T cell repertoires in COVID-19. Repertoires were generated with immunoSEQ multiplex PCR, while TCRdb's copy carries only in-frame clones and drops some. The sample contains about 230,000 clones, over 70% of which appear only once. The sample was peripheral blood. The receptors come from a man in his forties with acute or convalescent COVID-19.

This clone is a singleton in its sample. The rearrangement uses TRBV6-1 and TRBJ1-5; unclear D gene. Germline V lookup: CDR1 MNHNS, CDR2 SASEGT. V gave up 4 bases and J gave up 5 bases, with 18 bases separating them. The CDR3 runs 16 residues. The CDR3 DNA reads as TGTGCCAGCAGTGGGGTGCAGGATGGTACCGATCAGCCCCAGCATTTT. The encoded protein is CASSGVQDGTDQPQHF.

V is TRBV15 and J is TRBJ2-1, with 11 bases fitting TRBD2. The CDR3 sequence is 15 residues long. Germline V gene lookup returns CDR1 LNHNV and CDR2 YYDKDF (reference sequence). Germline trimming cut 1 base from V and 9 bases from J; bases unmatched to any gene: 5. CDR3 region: CATSRVAGGPGEQFF. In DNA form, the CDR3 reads TGTGCCACCAGCAGAGTAGCGGGAGGGCCTGGTGAGCAGTTCTTC.

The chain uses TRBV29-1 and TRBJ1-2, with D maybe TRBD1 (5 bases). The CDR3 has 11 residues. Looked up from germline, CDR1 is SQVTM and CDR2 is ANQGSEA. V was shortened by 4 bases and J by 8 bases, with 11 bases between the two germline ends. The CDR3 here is CSVGRGSGYTF. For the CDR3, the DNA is TGCAGCGTTGGAAGGGGTTCGGGCTACACCTTC.

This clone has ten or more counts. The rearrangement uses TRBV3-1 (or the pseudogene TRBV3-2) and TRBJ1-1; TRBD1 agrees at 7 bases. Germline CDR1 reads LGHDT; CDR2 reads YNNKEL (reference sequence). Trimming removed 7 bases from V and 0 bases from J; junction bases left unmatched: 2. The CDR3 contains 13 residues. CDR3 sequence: CASTGTVNTEAFF. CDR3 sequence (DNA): TGTGCCAGCACCGGGACAGTGAACACTGAAGCTTTCTTT.

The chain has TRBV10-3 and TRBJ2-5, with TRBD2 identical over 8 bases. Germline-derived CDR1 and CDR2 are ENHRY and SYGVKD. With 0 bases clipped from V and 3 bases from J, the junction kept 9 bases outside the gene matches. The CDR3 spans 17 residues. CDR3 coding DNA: TGTGCCATCAGTGAGTCGAAAGCGGGAGAGGTGGAAGAGACCCAGTACTTC. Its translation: CAISESKAGEVEETQYF.

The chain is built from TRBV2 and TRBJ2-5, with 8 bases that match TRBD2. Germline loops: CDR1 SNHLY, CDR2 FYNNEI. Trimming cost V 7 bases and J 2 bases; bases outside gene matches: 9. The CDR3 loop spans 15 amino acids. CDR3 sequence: CASTYFAGGQETQYF. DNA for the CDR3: TGTGCCAGCACCTATTTCGCGGGAGGACAAGAGACCCAGTACTTC.

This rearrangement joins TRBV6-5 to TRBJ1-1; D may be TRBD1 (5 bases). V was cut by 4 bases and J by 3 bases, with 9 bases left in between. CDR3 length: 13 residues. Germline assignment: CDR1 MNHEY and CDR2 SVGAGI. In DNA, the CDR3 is TGTGCCAGCAGTTCAGGGTCGTACACTGAAGCTTTCTTT. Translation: CASSSGSYTEAFF.

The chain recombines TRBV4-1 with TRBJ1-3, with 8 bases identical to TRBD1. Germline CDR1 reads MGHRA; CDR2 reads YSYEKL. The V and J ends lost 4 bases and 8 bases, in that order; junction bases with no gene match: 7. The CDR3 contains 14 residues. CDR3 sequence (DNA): TGCGCCAGCAGCCGTCCAGGGGGCGCGGACACCATATATTTT. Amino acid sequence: CASSRPGGADTIYF.

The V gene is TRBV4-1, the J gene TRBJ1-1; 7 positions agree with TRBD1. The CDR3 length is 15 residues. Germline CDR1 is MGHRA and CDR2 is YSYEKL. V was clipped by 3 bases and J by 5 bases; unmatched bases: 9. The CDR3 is CASSQLQGSWTEAFF. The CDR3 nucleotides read TGCGCCAGCAGCCAGTTACAGGGGTCGTGGACTGAAGCTTTCTTT.

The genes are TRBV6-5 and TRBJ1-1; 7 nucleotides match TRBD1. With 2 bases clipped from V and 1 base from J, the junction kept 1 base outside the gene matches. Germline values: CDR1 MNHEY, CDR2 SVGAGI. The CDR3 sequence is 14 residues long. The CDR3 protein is CASSYNRGNTEAFF. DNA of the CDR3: TGTGCCAGCAGTTACAACAGGGGGAACACTGAAGCTTTCTTT.

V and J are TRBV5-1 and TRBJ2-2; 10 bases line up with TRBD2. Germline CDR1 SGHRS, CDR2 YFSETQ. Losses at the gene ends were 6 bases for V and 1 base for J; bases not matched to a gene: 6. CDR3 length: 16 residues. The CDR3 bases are TGCGCCAGCACCTGGGGGACTAGCGAGAACACCGGGGAGCTGTTTTTT. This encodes CASTWGTSENTGELFF. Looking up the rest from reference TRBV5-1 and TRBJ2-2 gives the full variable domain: KAGVTQTPRYLIKTRGQQVTLSCSPISGHRSVSWYQQTPGQGLQFLFEYFSETQRNKGNFPGRFSGRQFSNSRSEMNVSTLELGDSALYLCASTWGTSENTGELFFGEGSRLTVL.

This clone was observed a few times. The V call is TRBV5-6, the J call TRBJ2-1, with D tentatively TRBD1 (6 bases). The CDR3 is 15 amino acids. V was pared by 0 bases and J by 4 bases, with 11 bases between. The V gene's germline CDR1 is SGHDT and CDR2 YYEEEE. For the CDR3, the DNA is TGTGCCAGCAGCTTGGAAACAGGGTATTACAATGAGCAGTTCTTC. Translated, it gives CASSLETGYYNEQFF.

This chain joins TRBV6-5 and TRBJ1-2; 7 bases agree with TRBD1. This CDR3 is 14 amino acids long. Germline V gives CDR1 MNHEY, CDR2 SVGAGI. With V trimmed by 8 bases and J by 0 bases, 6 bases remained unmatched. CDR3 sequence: CASRQGPANYGYTF. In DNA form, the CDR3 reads TGTGCCAGCCGACAGGGCCCAGCTAACTATGGCTACACCTTC.